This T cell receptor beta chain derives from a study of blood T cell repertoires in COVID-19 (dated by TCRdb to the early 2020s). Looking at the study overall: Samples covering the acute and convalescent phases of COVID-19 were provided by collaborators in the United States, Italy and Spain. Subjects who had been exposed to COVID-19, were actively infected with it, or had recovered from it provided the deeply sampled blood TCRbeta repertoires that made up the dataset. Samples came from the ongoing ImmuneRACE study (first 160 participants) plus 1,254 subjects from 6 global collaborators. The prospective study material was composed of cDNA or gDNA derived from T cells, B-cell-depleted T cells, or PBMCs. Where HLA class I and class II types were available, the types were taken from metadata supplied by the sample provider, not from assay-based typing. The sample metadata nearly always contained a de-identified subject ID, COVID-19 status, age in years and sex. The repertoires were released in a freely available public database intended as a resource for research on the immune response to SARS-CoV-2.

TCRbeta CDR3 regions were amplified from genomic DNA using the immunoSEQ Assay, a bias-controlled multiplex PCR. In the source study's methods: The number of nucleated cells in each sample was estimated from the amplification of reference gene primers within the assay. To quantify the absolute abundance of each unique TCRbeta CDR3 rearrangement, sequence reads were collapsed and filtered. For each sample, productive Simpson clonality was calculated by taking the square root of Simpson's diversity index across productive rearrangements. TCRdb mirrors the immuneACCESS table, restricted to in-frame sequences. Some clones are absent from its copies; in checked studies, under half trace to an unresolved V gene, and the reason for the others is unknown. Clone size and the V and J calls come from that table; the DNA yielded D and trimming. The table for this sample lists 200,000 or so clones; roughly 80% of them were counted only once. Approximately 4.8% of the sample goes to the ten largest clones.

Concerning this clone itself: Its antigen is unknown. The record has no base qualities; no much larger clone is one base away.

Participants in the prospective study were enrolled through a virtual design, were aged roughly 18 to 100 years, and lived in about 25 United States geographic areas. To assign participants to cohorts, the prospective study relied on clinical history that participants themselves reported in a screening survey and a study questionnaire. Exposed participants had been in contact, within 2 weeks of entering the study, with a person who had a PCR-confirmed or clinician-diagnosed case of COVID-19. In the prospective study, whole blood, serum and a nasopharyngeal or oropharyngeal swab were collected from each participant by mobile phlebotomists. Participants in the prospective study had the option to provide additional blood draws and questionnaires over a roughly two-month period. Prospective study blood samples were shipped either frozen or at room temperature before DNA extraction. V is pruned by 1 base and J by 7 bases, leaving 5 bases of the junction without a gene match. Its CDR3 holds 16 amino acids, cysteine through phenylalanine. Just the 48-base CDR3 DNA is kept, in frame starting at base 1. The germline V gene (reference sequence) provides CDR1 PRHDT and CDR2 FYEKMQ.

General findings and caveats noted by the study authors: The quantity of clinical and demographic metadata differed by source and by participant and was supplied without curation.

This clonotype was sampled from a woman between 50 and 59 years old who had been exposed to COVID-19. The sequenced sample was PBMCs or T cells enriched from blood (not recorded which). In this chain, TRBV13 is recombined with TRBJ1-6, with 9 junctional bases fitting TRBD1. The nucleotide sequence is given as TGTGCCAGCAGCTTAGCCGCCGGGACAGGGAATTCACCCCTCCACTTT. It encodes CASSLAAGTGNSPLHF.